This is a list of T cell receptor beta chains from one sample in a study of blood T cell repertoires in COVID-19. Data came from immunoSEQ multiplex PCR; TCRdb stores just in-frame clones and leaves some out. The sample shows some 42,000 clones, 85% of them seen only once. The source material was peripheral blood. These receptors all stem from a woman in her 70s in a cohort sampled during active COVID-19. The CDR3 runs from the conserved cysteine through the conserved F or W. Each record gives: CDR3 DNA, CDR3 protein, J gene, V gene, clone size, D gene. D genes are given only for firm matches. Where a row states a size, it is once, few, many or the class of an expanded clone; other rows omit it.

DNA: TGCGCCAGCAGCTTGGGGACAACGACCTATAATGAAAAACTGTTTTTT
CDR3: CASSLGTTTYNEKLFF
J: TRBJ1-4
V: TRBV5-1
size: once
D: -

DNA: TGTGCCAGTAGTCCGCGCCAGGCAACCTACGAGCAGTACTTC
CDR3: CASSPRQATYEQYF
J: TRBJ2-7
V: TRBV19
size: -
D: -

DNA: TGTGCCAGCAGTGAAATGCCAGGGTTTAGCGAAAAACTGTTTTTT
CDR3: CASSEMPGFSEKLFF
J: TRBJ1-4
V: TRBV6-1
size: -
D: -

DNA: TGTGCCAGTAGCAACAGGGGGGGAGAGACCCAGTACTTC
CDR3: CASSNRGGETQYF
J: TRBJ2-5
V: TRBV19
size: -
D: -

DNA: TGTGCCAGCAGCTTAGAAATGGCAGTTAGCCTCGGCGGTTACACCTTC
CDR3: CASSLEMAVSLGGYTF
J: TRBJ1-2
V: TRBV7-2
size: -
D: -

DNA: TGTGCCAGCAGTTACTTAGGGACTAGCGGGAGGGCCGGTGGGGAGACCCAGTACTTC
CDR3: CASSYLGTSGRAGGETQYF
J: TRBJ2-5
V: TRBV6-2/TRBV6-3
size: -
D: TRBD2

DNA: TGTGCCAGCAGTTTAAGGGGGCGAGACATTCAGTACTTC
CDR3: CASSLRGRDIQYF
J: TRBJ2-4
V: TRBV27
size: -
D: TRBD1

DNA: TGTGCCAGCAGTGAAGAGGGGTACGGCTACACCTTC
CDR3: CASSEEGYGYTF
J: TRBJ1-2
V: TRBV6-1
size: -
D: -

DNA: TGTGCCAGCAGCTCAGAGGGACAGAACTACGAGCAGTACTTC
CDR3: CASSSEGQNYEQYF
J: TRBJ2-7
V: TRBV7-9
size: -
D: TRBD1

DNA: TGTGCCAGCAGTTTACCGGGGGCGGCGGGAGATGAGCAGTTCTTC
CDR3: CASSLPGAAGDEQFF
J: TRBJ2-1
V: TRBV28
size: -
D: -

DNA: TGTGCCAGCAGCTATGCGCGGGAAGAGCAGTACTTC
CDR3: CASSYAREEQYF
J: TRBJ2-7
V: TRBV3-1/TRBV3-2
size: -
D: -

DNA: TGTGCCAGCAGTTTAGGGCGGACCGGGGAGCTGTTTTTT
CDR3: CASSLGRTGELFF
J: TRBJ2-2
V: TRBV12-3/TRBV12-4
size: medium-sized
D: -

DNA: TGCGCCAGCAGCCCAACTAACCCCGACGACAATGAGCAGTTCTTC
CDR3: CASSPTNPDDNEQFF
J: TRBJ2-1
V: TRBV5-1
size: -
D: -

DNA: TGTGCCAGCAGCTTGGGACAACCTCGAAGCACAGATACGCAGTATTTT
CDR3: CASSLGQPRSTDTQYF
J: TRBJ2-3
V: TRBV5-4
size: -
D: -

DNA: TGTGCCAGCAGTTTAAGGACTAGCGGGAGTAAGGCCACAGATACGCAGTATTTT
CDR3: CASSLRTSGSKATDTQYF
J: TRBJ2-3
V: TRBV6-2/TRBV6-3
size: -
D: TRBD2

DNA: TGTGCCAGCACTTTTGGTGGTTCTAACGAGCAGTACTTC
CDR3: CASTFGGSNEQYF
J: TRBJ2-7
V: TRBV7-2
size: -
D: -

DNA: TGTGCCAGTAGTACCCGGGGGTTTTACACCGGGGAGCTGTTTTTT
CDR3: CASSTRGFYTGELFF
J: TRBJ2-2
V: TRBV19
size: -
D: -

DNA: TGCGCCAGCAGCCAAGTATATCTAGGGGCCCCTATCCCCTATGAGCAGTTCTTC
CDR3: CASSQVYLGAPIPYEQFF
J: TRBJ2-1
V: TRBV4-3
size: -
D: -

DNA: TGTGCCAGCAGCCCAAAGGGACAGGCTCCGGAGGGCGAGCAGTACTTC
CDR3: CASSPKGQAPEGEQYF
J: TRBJ2-7
V: TRBV7-9
size: few
D: TRBD1

DNA: TGTGCCAGCAGACCCGGGACTAGTGAAATCAATGAGCAGTTCTTC
CDR3: CASRPGTSEINEQFF
J: TRBJ2-1
V: TRBV6-6
size: -
D: TRBD2

DNA: TGTGCCAGCAGTCGGGAGTTGACCTACAATGAGCAGTTCTTC
CDR3: CASSRELTYNEQFF
J: TRBJ2-1
V: TRBV2
size: -
D: -

DNA: TGTGCCAGCTCACTCCAGCGGGGGAGCTCCTACAATGAGCAGTTCTTC
CDR3: CASSLQRGSSYNEQFF
J: TRBJ2-1
V: TRBV18
size: -
D: TRBD2